The present TCR beta chain was sequenced within a study of T cell responses to AZD1222 COVID-19 vaccine. As regards this clone: The antigen is undetermined.

The repertoire was sequenced with immunoSEQ multiplex PCR; TCRdb's copy has only in-frame clones and lacks some. The table lists 150,000 or so clones, more than 90% of them singletons, with under 20% in the top ten. Study-level findings and limits: Vaccination with two AZD1222 doses was followed by a rise in Spike-specific TCR breadth and depth. Samples come after the peak T cell response, not at day 14. Unmutated regions of variants are reportedly targeted by nearly half of spike-specific TCRs.

The CDR3 is made up of 16 amino acids. With 2 bases clipped from V and 4 bases from J, the junction kept 7 bases outside the gene matches. In germline, CDR1 is MDHEN, CDR2 SYDVKM. The clonotype was recovered from an adult in good health. V usage is TRBV28 and J usage is TRBJ1-4; TRBD1 matches 7 bases. Sequences were derived from peripheral blood, sampled on day 0 of AZD1222 vaccination. In DNA, the CDR3 is TGTGCCAGCAGTTTACGGACAGGATCAAATAATGAAAAACTGTTTTTT. It translates to CASSLRTGSNNEKLFF. Looking up the rest from reference TRBV28 and TRBJ1-4 gives the full variable domain: DVKVTQSSRYLVKRTGEKVFLECVQDMDHENMFWYRQDPGLGLRLIYFSYDVKMKEKGDIPEGYSVSREKKERFSLILESASTNQTSMYLCASSLRTGSNNEKLFFGSGTQLSVL.